This TCR beta chain was retrieved from a study of blood T cell repertoires in COVID-19. On the study more broadly: T cells, B-cell-depleted T cells, or PBMCs provided the cDNA or gDNA that served as material.

In Seattle, patients joined the study during active infection and were tracked longitudinally. Per the authors' pipeline: Amplified reference gene primers provided the basis for estimating nucleated cell counts. The protocol was immunoSEQ multiplex PCR, while the TCRdb copy is restricted to in-frame clones and leaves out a portion. D and trimming were read from the DNA, whereas the V and J calls and clone size are those reported in that table. In the table there are about 420,000 clones, around 90% of which are singletons. Germline V gene lookup returns CDR1 LNHDA and CDR2 SQIVND (reference sequence). The CDR3 has 16 amino acids. V lost 2 bases to trimming and J lost 3 bases, with 14 bases between them.

This chain connects TRBV19 to TRBJ1-5; TRBD1 is a possible D gene (5 bases). The sequence derives from a man between 18 and 35 years old with COVID-19, enrolled during active disease. The material sequenced was peripheral blood. The CDR3 sequence: CASSIRGPKTNQPQHF. The CDR3 DNA sequence: TGTGCCAGTAGTATAAGGGGTCCCAAAACCAATCAGCCCCAGCATTTT.